Detailed here is one T cell receptor (beta chain). V was trimmed by 4 bases and J by 7 bases, leaving 20 bases between them. The CDR3 is 16 amino acids. Germline values: CDR1 SGHDT, CDR2 YYEEEE. This sample stems from a study of OX40 agonist ivuxolimab in advanced cancers. Profiling relied on immunoSEQ multiplex PCR, and the TCRdb table lists in-frame clones only, not all of them. The sample yields about 130,000 clones, under 95% seen once. This sequence joins TRBV5-6 and TRBJ1-4; perhaps TRBD1 as D (5 bases). Specimen: CD4+ or CD8+ T cells sorted from blood, collected in a trial of the OX40 agonist ivuxolimab. The TCR comes from an adult with an advanced solid tumor such as melanoma, head and neck, liver or kidney cancer. The CDR3: CASSRASRRVTEKLFF. The CDR3 DNA reads TGTGCCAGCAGCCGTGCATCCCGCAGGGTAACTGAAAAACTGTTTTTT.